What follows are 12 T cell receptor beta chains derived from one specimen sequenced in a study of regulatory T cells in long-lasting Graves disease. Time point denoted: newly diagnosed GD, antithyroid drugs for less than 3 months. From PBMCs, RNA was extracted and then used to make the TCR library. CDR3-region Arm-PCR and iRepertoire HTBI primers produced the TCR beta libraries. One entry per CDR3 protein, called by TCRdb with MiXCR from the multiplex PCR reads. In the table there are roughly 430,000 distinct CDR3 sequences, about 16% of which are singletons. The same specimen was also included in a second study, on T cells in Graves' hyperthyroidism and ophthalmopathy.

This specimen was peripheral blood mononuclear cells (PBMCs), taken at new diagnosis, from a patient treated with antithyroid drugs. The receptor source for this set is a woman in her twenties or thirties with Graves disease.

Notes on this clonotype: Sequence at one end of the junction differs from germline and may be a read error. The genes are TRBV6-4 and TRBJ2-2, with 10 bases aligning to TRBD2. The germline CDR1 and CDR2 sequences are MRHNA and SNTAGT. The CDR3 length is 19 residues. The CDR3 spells CASSDSILAGEGLAGEPFF. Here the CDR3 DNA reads TGTGCCAGCAGTGACTCGATCCTAGCGGGAGAGGGATTGGCCGGGGAGCCGTTTTTT.

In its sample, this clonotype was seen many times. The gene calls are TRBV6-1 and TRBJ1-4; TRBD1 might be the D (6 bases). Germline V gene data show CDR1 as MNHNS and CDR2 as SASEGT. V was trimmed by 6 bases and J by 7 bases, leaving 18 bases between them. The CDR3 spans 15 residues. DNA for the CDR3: TGTGCCAGCAGCCTCGTGGGGGGCGCAAGTGAAAAACTGTTTTTT. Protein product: CASSLVGGASEKLFF.

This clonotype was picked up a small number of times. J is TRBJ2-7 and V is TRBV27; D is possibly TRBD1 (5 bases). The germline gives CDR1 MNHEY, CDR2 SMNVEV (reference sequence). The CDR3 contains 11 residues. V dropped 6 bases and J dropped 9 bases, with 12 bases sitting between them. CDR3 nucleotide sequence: TGTGCCAGCAGGGACAATGGGGCGCAGTACTTC. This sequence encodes CASRDNGAQYF.

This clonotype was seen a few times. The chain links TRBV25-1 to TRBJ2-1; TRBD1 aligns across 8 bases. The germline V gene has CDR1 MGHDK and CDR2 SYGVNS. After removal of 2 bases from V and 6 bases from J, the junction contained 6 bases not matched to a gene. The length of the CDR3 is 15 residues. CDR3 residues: CASSEDRGAGNEQFF. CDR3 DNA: TGTGCCAGCAGTGAAGACAGGGGCGCTGGCAATGAGCAGTTCTTC.

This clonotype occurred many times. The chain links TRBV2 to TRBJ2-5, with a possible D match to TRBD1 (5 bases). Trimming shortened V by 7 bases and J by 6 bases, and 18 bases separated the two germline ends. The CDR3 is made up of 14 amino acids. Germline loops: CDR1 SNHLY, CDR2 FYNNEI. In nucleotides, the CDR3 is TGTGCCAGCAATATCGCGATGGTGGGGCAGACCCAGTACTTC. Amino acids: CASNIAMVGQTQYF.

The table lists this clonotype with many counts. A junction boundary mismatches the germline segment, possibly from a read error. The CDR3: CASSPLSGGSYEQYF. In DNA, the CDR3 is TGTGCCAGCAGCCCCTTGAGCGGGGGTTCCTACGAGCAGTACTTC. The chain couples TRBV5-1 to TRBJ2-7; 8 bases match TRBD2. The germline V gene has CDR1 SGHRS and CDR2 YFSETQ. The CDR3 totals 15 residues.

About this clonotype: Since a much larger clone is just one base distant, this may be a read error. Here the CDR3 DNA reads TGTGCCAGCAGACCCAATGGGAAAGCGGGAGCGAACACCGGGGAGCTGTCTTTT. This encodes CASRPNGKAGANTGELSF. The chain has TRBV6-1 and TRBJ2-2; TRBD2 aligns across 8 bases. This CDR3 is 18 amino acids long. Germline V CDR1 and CDR2: MNHNS, SASEGT.

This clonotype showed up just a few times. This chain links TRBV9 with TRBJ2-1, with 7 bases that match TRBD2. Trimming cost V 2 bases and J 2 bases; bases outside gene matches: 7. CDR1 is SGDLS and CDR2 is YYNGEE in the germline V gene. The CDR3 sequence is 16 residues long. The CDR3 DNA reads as TGTGCCAGCAGCGTCGGCGGGAGTGGCACCTACAATGAGCAGTTCTTC. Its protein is CASSVGGSGTYNEQFF.

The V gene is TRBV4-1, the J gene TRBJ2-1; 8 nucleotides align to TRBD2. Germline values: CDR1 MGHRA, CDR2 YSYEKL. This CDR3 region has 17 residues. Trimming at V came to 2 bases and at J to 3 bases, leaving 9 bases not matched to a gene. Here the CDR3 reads CASSQMTSAESYNEQFF. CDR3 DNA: TGCGCCAGCAGCCAAATGACTAGCGCCGAGAGCTACAATGAGCAGTTCTTC.

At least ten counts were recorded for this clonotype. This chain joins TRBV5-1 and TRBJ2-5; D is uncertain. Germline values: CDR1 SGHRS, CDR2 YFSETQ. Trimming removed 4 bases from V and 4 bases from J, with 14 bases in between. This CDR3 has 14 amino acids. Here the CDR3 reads CASSPLSFPETQYF. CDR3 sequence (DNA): TGCGCCAGCAGCCCATTAAGTTTCCCAGAGACCCAGTACTTC.

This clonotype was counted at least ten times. CDR3 nucleotide sequence: TGTGCCAGCAACCCAACAGGGATGAACACTGAAGCTTTCTTT. It translates to CASNPTGMNTEAFF. The chain carries TRBV6-1 and TRBJ1-1; a possible D gene is TRBD1 (6 bases). V dropped 7 bases and J dropped 0 bases, with 12 bases sitting between them. The CDR3 loop spans 14 amino acids. CDR1 and CDR2 from the germline V gene are MNHNS and SASEGT.

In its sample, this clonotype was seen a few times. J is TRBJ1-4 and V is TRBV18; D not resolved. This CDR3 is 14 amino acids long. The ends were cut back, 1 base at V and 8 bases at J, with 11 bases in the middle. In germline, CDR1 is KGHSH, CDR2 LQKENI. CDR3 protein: CASSPREVGEKLFF. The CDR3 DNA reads TGTGCCAGCTCACCACGCGAGGTTGGGGAAAAACTGTTTTTT. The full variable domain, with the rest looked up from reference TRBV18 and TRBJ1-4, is NAGVMQNPRHLVRRRGQEARLRCSPMKGHSHVYWYRQLPEEGLKFMVYLQKENIIDESGMPKERFSAEFPKEGPSILRIQQVVRGDSAAYFCASSPREVGEKLFFGSGTQLSVL.